A few counts support the clone carrying this TCR beta chain. Its antigen remains unidentified. These data originate in a study of cytomegalovirus exposure and HLA in healthy donors. Broader study findings: Earlier analysis found most TCR beta V segments productive about 87% or about 30% of the time. A later analysis associated under 20,000 TCR beta sequences with HLA alleles at a 0.05 false discovery rate. In a later analysis, CMV-associated beta chains were mostly HLA-associated, it appeared.

60 Vbeta and 13 Jbeta primers were used in PCR. Sequenced by immunoSEQ multiplex PCR; TCRdb stores in-frame clones only, minus some. The sample records approximately 160,000 clones, about 75% being singletons. Germline lookup yields CDR1 LNHDA and CDR2 SQIVND (reference sequence). There are 15 residues in the CDR3. Trimming cost V 2 bases and J 7 bases; bases outside gene matches: 6. The chain links TRBV19 to TRBJ2-1; TRBD2 matches 9 bases. This clonotype originated in a man aged 18 to 35 in good health and CMV-seronegative. Sequenced input: PBMCs. The CDR3 DNA sequence: TGTGCCAGTAGTATAAGCGCGGGAGGGCCGAATGAGCAGTTCTTC. It codes for CASSISAGGPNEQFF.